Each of the 28 T cell receptor beta chains below was sequenced from the same sample in a study of blood T cell repertoires in COVID-19. Sequenced by immunoSEQ multiplex PCR; TCRdb stores in-frame clones only, minus some. The sample shows some 290,000 clones, roughly 90% of them seen only once. Input material: peripheral blood. These receptors all stem from a woman aged 25 to 39 with COVID-19, enrolled during active disease.

The chain joins TRBV6-6 to TRBJ1-1; no definite D call. The CDR3 length is 15 residues. V was shortened by 2 bases and J by 3 bases, with 13 bases between the two germline ends. From germline, CDR1 is MNHNY and CDR2 SVGAGI (reference sequence). The CDR3 region has the DNA TGTGCCAGCAGTTACGTCGGGGTTGTGGACACTGAAGCTTTCTTT. Its translation: CASSYVGVVDTEAFF.

The chain uses TRBV3-1 (or the pseudogene TRBV3-2) and TRBJ1-1; 7 bases fit TRBD1. With 5 bases clipped from V and 4 bases from J, the junction kept 4 bases outside the gene matches. Germline CDR1 reads LGHDT; CDR2 reads YNNKEL (reference sequence). The CDR3 is made up of 13 amino acids. The CDR3 spells CASSYGQATEAFF. The CDR3 nucleotides read TGTGCCAGCAGCTACGGACAGGCCACTGAAGCTTTCTTT.

The rearrangement uses TRBV27 and TRBJ1-1; D gene ambiguous. Per the germline V gene, CDR1 is MNHEY and CDR2 is SMNVEV (reference sequence). CDR3 length: 15 residues. V dropped 5 bases and J dropped 1 base, with 14 bases sitting between them. The chain's CDR3 is CASSPESYWNTEAFF. CDR3 coding DNA: TGTGCCAGCAGTCCAGAATCTTATTGGAACACTGAAGCTTTCTTT.

The genes are TRBV7-9 and TRBJ2-2, with 9 bases that match TRBD2. V shed 0 bases and J 4 bases; nucleotides not matched to a gene: 0. Germline V lookup: CDR1 SEHNR, CDR2 FQNEAQ (reference sequence). The CDR3 is made up of 15 amino acids. DNA for the CDR3: TGTGCCAGCAGCTTAGCTAGCGGGAGCACCGGGGAGCTGTTTTTT. Translated: CASSLASGSTGELFF.

V is TRBV5-1 and J is TRBJ2-7; TRBD2 matches 11 bases. The CDR3 has 14 amino acids. CDR1 SGHRS and CDR2 YFSETQ come from the germline V gene. The V gene end was trimmed by 3 bases and the J gene end by 6 bases; junction bases not matched to a gene: 5. The CDR3 is CASSWGTSGREQYF. The DNA of the CDR3 is TGCGCCAGCAGCTGGGGGACTAGCGGTCGCGAGCAGTACTTC.

The V and J genes are TRBV30 and TRBJ1-3; 11 nucleotides align to TRBD1. The CDR3 loop spans 18 amino acids. V lost 3 bases, J lost 1 base, and 11 bases stayed unmatched. The germline gives CDR1 GTSNPN, CDR2 SVGIG (reference sequence). CDR3 in DNA: TGTGCCTGGAGGGCCGCACCGGGACAGGGGGTATCTGGAAACACCATATATTTT. Protein sequence: CAWRAAPGQGVSGNTIYF.

For this clone: This may arise from a read error, as a much more abundant clone is one base away. The chain links TRBV6-5 to TRBJ2-7, with 13 bases matching TRBD2. Looked up from germline, CDR1 is MNHEY and CDR2 is SVGAGI. Trimming at V came to 6 bases and at J to 2 bases, leaving 4 bases not matched to a gene. This CDR3 has 15 amino acids. The CDR3 coding sequence is TGTGCCAGCAGATTGGGGACTAGCGGGACCTACGAGCAGTACTTC. Its translation: CASRLGTSGTYEQYF.

The V and J genes are TRBV30 and TRBJ1-2; no definite D call. V gave up 3 bases and J gave up 1 base, with 6 bases separating them. Germline lookup yields CDR1 GTSNPN and CDR2 SVGIG (reference sequence). CDR3 length: 12 residues. Written as DNA, the CDR3 is TGTGCCTGGAGGCAGGATAACTATGGCTACACCTTC. Translating it yields CAWRQDNYGYTF.

This rearrangement joins TRBV5-1 to TRBJ1-1; 11 bases agree with TRBD1. The CDR3 runs 15 residues. The junction had 3 bases not matched to a gene; V was cut back by 0 bases and J by 5 bases. Germline V gives CDR1 SGHRS, CDR2 YFSETQ. CDR3 nucleotide sequence: TGCGCCAGCAGCTTGGAGGGACAGGGGGGTACTGAAGCTTTCTTT. Encoded protein: CASSLEGQGGTEAFF.

This clone was counted once. The V gene is TRBV19, the J gene TRBJ1-2, with TRBD1 identical over 9 bases. From germline, CDR1 is LNHDA and CDR2 SQIVND (reference sequence). The CDR3 is made up of 16 amino acids. The V segment lost 2 bases and the J segment 4 bases; nucleotides outside the gene matches: 8. The chain's CDR3 is CASSITQGADGYGYTF. The CDR3 DNA reads as TGTGCCAGTAGTATAACACAGGGGGCGGATGGCTATGGCTACACCTTC.

The chain combines TRBV5-1 with TRBJ2-7; 12 nucleotides agree with TRBD1. V lost 4 bases to trimming and J lost 5 bases; unmatched junction nucleotides: 7. Germline V gene data show CDR1 as SGHRS and CDR2 as YFSETQ. The CDR3 sequence is 15 residues long. The CDR3 bases are TGCGCCAGCAGCCCGGGACAGGGGGCTGTCCACGAGCAGTACTTC. The encoded protein is CASSPGQGAVHEQYF.

This clone was seen only once. V gene TRBV2 combines with J gene TRBJ2-1; perhaps TRBD1 as D (6 bases). Trimming removed 8 bases from V and 3 bases from J, with 14 bases in between. From germline, CDR1 is SNHLY and CDR2 FYNNEI. This CDR3 region has 14 residues. The CDR3 spells CASVRQGGYNEQFF. As DNA, the CDR3 is TGTGCCAGCGTGCGGCAAGGGGGCTACAATGAGCAGTTCTTC.

The CDR3 DNA sequence: TGCGCCAGTAACCTAGCGGCGAACACCGGGGAGCTGTTTTTT. Translated: CASNLAANTGELFF. This sequence joins TRBV5-1 and TRBJ2-2, with 7 bases identical to TRBD2. The CDR3 sequence is 14 residues long. Unmatched junction bases numbered 4, after V lost 8 bases and J lost 0 bases. CDR1 is SGHRS, CDR2 YFSETQ, per germline.

The CDR3 here is CASSQTGANSPLHF. DNA for the CDR3: TGTGCCAGCTCACAAACTGGGGCAAATTCACCCCTCCACTTT. This rearrangement joins TRBV7-9 to TRBJ1-6, with D tentatively TRBD1 (5 bases). V gave up 8 bases and J gave up 7 bases, with 15 bases separating them. There are 14 residues in the CDR3. The V gene's germline CDR1 is SEHNR and CDR2 FQNEAQ (reference sequence).

The sample holds a few counts of this clone. The chain carries TRBV18 and TRBJ1-1; TRBD1 matches at 8 bases. This CDR3 comprises 15 residues. Germline V CDR1 and CDR2: KGHSH, LQKENI. Germline trimming cut 6 bases from V and 2 bases from J; bases unmatched to any gene: 8. CDR3 residues: CASSPRGLANTEAFF. CDR3 coding DNA: TGTGCCAGCTCCCCCAGGGGGCTGGCAAACACTGAAGCTTTCTTT.

The rearrangement links TRBV11-2 to TRBJ2-7, with TRBD1 matching 9 bases. The CDR3 covers 14 residues. Germline V gene data show CDR1 as SGHAT and CDR2 as FQNNGV. V trimming: 4 bases; J trimming: 5 bases; junction bases outside the gene matches: 6. This chain's CDR3 is CASSSDRGNNEQYF. The DNA for the CDR3 is TGTGCCAGCAGCTCCGACAGGGGGAATAACGAGCAGTACTTC.

The gene calls are TRBV11-2 and TRBJ2-2, with TRBD2 matching 12 bases. Germline CDR1 reads SGHAT; CDR2 reads FQNNGV. The CDR3 extends over 15 amino acids. With 5 bases clipped from V and 4 bases from J, the junction kept 2 bases outside the gene matches. CDR3 in DNA: TGTGCCAGCAGCCCGACTAGCGGGGGCACCGGGGAGCTGTTTTTT. Its protein product is CASSPTSGGTGELFF.

The genes are TRBV5-6 and TRBJ2-7; TRBD1 aligns across 10 bases. Trimming cost V 6 bases and J 5 bases; bases outside gene matches: 11. Per the germline V gene, CDR1 is SGHDT and CDR2 is YYEEEE. CDR3 length: 15 amino acids. As DNA, the CDR3 is TGTGCCAGCACCGCGACAGGGGGCACGGTAAACGAGCAGTACTTC. Amino acids: CASTATGGTVNEQYF.

This sequence joins TRBV27 and TRBJ2-7; 8 nucleotides agree with TRBD2. The CDR3 extends over 15 amino acids. Germline V lookup: CDR1 MNHEY, CDR2 SMNVEV (reference sequence). The V gene end was trimmed by 1 base and the J gene end by 2 bases; junction bases not matched to a gene: 4. CDR3 sequence (DNA): TGTGCCAGCAGTTTATATGCGGGAGGTCCCTACGAGCAGTACTTC. Residues: CASSLYAGGPYEQYF.

The chain combines TRBV28 with TRBJ2-6, with 11 nucleotides matching TRBD1. V shed 4 bases, J shed 3 bases, and the junction held 2 bases outside the gene matches. The CDR3 sequence is 16 residues long. CDR1 is MDHEN, CDR2 SYDVKM, per germline. For the CDR3, the DNA is TGTGCCAGCAGTTGGACAGGGGGCTTTGGGGCCAACGTCCTGACTTTC. It is translated as CASSWTGGFGANVLTF.

The chain links TRBV2 to TRBJ1-6; D possibly corresponds to TRBD1 (5 bases). CDR3 length equals 12 residues. Per germline, CDR1 SNHLY and CDR2 FYNNEI. Trimming pared 8 bases from V and 8 bases from J, leaving 10 bases between. CDR3 nucleotides: TGTGCCAGCGCCAGGGAAGATTCACCCCTCCACTTT. Protein: CASAREDSPLHF.

This clone was seen a single time. V gene TRBV21-1 combines with J gene TRBJ2-7; TRBD1, the D gene given by the table, was not confirmed from the DNA. TRBV21-1 is shown as a pseudogene. The CDR3 spans 19 residues. The CDR3 DNA reads TGTGCCAGCAGCAATGGGAACCGGGACAGGGGCTCCCTATCCTACGAGCAGTACTTC. This sequence encodes CASSNGNRDRGSLSYEQYF.

The rearrangement uses TRBV18 and TRBJ1-6, with 7 bases aligning to TRBD1. The V and J ends lost 3 bases and 10 bases, in that order; junction bases with no gene match: 9. CDR3 size: 15 residues. Germline-derived CDR1 and CDR2 are KGHSH and LQKENI. CDR3 protein: CASSPSGQDTSPLHF. Written as DNA, the CDR3 is TGTGCCAGCTCACCCTCCGGACAGGATACGTCACCCCTCCACTTT.

This clone showed up just once. This CDR3 is CASTERFDTQYF. The CDR3 DNA sequence: TGTGCCAGCACCGAGCGGTTCGATACGCAGTATTTT. The chain combines TRBV2 with TRBJ2-3; possibly TRBD2 for D (5 bases). Germline V gene lookup returns CDR1 SNHLY and CDR2 FYNNEI. The CDR3 contains 12 residues. Trimming cost V 7 bases and J 6 bases, with 11 bases left between them.

The rearrangement joins TRBV6-6 to TRBJ1-1; D unclear. The CDR3 has 16 residues. V was clipped by 5 bases and J by 2 bases, with 18 bases between them. Per germline, CDR1 MNHNY and CDR2 SVGAGI (reference sequence). The CDR3 DNA is TGTGCCAGCAGTCCCCCGGGGTCGCTTGTTAACACTGAAGCTTTCTTT. It yields the protein CASSPPGSLVNTEAFF.

The gene calls are TRBV4-2 and TRBJ2-1, with 10 bases aligning to TRBD2. Per the germline V gene, CDR1 is LGHNA and CDR2 is YNFKEQ. The CDR3 is 15 residues long. The V gene end was trimmed by 2 bases and the J gene end by 5 bases; junction bases not matched to a gene: 3. The CDR3 region has the DNA TGTGCCAGCAGCCAATCACTAGCGGGAAACAATGAGCAGTTCTTC. Translated: CASSQSLAGNNEQFF.

The chain couples TRBV3-1 (or the pseudogene TRBV3-2) to TRBJ1-1; D is perhaps TRBD1 (5 bases). The CDR3 has 12 residues. V was clipped by 2 bases and J by 6 bases, with 7 bases between them. The germline V gene encodes CDR1 LGHDT and CDR2 YNNKEL (reference sequence). CDR3 loop: CASSQRDSEAFF. CDR3 bases: TGTGCCAGCAGCCAACGGGACTCTGAAGCTTTCTTT.

The chain recombines TRBV5-6 with TRBJ1-2; 7 nucleotides match TRBD1. V shed 4 bases and J 3 bases; nucleotides not matched to a gene: 12. Germline V lookup: CDR1 SGHDT, CDR2 YYEEEE. The CDR3 consists of 16 residues. The CDR3 DNA reads as TGTGCCAGCAGCCCTTGGTACAGGGGCTCCGACTATGGCTACACCTTC. Translation gives CASSPWYRGSDYGYTF.